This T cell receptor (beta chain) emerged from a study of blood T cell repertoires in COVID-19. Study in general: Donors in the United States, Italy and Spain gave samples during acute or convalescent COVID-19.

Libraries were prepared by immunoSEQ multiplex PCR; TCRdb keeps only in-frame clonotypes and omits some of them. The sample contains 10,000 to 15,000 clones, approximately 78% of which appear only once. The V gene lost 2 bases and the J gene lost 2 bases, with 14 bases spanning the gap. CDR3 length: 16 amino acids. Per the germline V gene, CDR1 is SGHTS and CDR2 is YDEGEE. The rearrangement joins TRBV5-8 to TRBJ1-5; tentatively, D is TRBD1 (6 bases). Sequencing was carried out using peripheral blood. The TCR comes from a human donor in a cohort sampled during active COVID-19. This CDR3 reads CASSFDRIWGNQPQHF. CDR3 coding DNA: TGTGCCAGCAGCTTCGACAGGATTTGGGGCAATCAGCCCCAGCATTTT.